Following are 27 T cell receptor beta chains from one sample sequenced in a study of blood T cell repertoires in COVID-19. Only in-frame clones appear in the TCRdb table, and some are missing; sequencing was by immunoSEQ multiplex PCR. The sample records approximately 15,000 clones, 88% being singletons. Sample: peripheral blood. The receptor source for this set is a human donor in a cohort sampled during active COVID-19.

This chain joins TRBV18 and TRBJ2-1; D is perhaps TRBD1 (7 bases). The germline V gene encodes CDR1 KGHSH and CDR2 LQKENI. CDR3 length: 15 residues. The germline V and J ends were trimmed by 4 bases and 8 bases, with 18 bases remaining between them. CDR3 sequence: CASSQPTGTVDEQFF. CDR3 bases: TGTGCCAGCTCACAACCGACAGGGACTGTCGATGAGCAGTTCTTC. Combining the CDR3 with reference TRBV18 and TRBJ2-1 gives the whole variable domain NAGVMQNPRHLVRRRGQEARLRCSPMKGHSHVYWYRQLPEEGLKFMVYLQKENIIDESGMPKERFSAEFPKEGPSILRIQQVVRGDSAAYFCASSQPTGTVDEQFFGPGTRLTVL.

The rearrangement joins TRBV4-2 to TRBJ1-2, with unresolved D. CDR3 size: 16 residues. V was clipped by 0 bases and J by 0 bases, with 11 bases between them. CDR1 is LGHNA, CDR2 YNFKEQ, per germline. The CDR3 nucleotides read TGTGCCAGCAGCCAAGATCCTGGCAGAACTAACTATGGCTACACCTTC. Protein sequence: CASSQDPGRTNYGYTF.

The J gene is TRBJ1-2, the V gene TRBV19, with TRBD1 matching 9 bases. This CDR3 contains 13 residues. Germline CDR1 LNHDA, CDR2 SQIVND (reference sequence). V lost 7 bases, J lost 8 bases, and 8 bases stayed unmatched. Here the CDR3 DNA reads TGTGCCAGTACGGACAGGGGCCTTGGGGGCTACACCTTC. Protein: CASTDRGLGGYTF.

The chain uses TRBV6-6 and TRBJ2-3; 8 bases are a match to TRBD1. V lost 3 bases to trimming and J lost 6 bases; unmatched junction nucleotides: 8. There are 15 residues in the CDR3. Germline V gene lookup returns CDR1 MNHNY and CDR2 SVGAGI (reference sequence). CDR3 sequence reads: CASSYVSGGRDTQYF. Written as DNA, the CDR3 is TGTGCCAGCAGTTATGTGTCAGGGGGCCGGGATACGCAGTATTTT.

CDR3 DNA: TGTGCCAGCAGTCTCAGCGGGGGGCGGGGCTGGCAGTATTTT. This encodes CASSLSGGRGWQYF. The genes are TRBV13 and TRBJ2-3; TRBD2 matches 9 bases. The CDR3 contains 14 residues. The V gene's germline CDR1 is PRHDT and CDR2 FYEKMQ (reference sequence). The trim removed 6 bases at V and 11 bases at J, leaving 12 bases unmatched.

This chain links TRBV18 with TRBJ1-6; 11 bases align to TRBD1. CDR1 and CDR2 from the germline V gene are KGHSH and LQKENI. The junction had 5 bases not matched to a gene; V was cut back by 5 bases and J by 5 bases. The CDR3 spans 16 residues. The CDR3 DNA reads TGTGCCAGCTCATCAAGGACAGGGGGCGATAATTCACCCCTCCACTTT. Its translation is CASSSRTGGDNSPLHF.

This chain joins TRBV9 and TRBJ1-1; D not certain. The V end lost 0 bases, the J end lost 3 bases, and 12 bases lay between the germline ends. Germline assignment: CDR1 SGDLS and CDR2 YYNGEE. The CDR3 sequence is 15 residues long. The CDR3 nucleotides read TGTGCCAGCAGCGTAGCTCCAACCACGGACACTGAAGCTTTCTTT. Its translation is CASSVAPTTDTEAFF.

CDR3 residues: CASSLVTGTGVHGYTF. CDR3 DNA sequence: TGTGCCAGCAGCTTAGTAACAGGGACAGGGGTTCATGGCTACACCTTC. The V call is TRBV11-2, the J call TRBJ1-2, with 10 positions matching TRBD1. J lost 6 bases, V lost 1 base, and 8 bases had no gene match. Germline CDR1 and CDR2: SGHAT and FQNNGV. The CDR3 is 16 amino acids.

This sequence joins TRBV19 and TRBJ1-1, with a weak D call TRBD1 (6 bases). V was pared by 4 bases and J by 3 bases, with 12 bases between. From germline, CDR1 is LNHDA and CDR2 SQIVND (reference sequence). The CDR3 consists of 14 residues. The chain's CDR3 is CASSTIGGDTEAFF. Here the CDR3 DNA reads TGTGCCAGTAGTACCATAGGGGGGGACACTGAAGCTTTCTTT.

J is TRBJ2-7 and V is TRBV6-5; the match to TRBD1 covers 10 bases. Trimming at V came to 6 bases and at J to 7 bases, leaving 9 bases not matched to a gene. This CDR3 region has 14 residues. Germline assignment: CDR1 MNHEY and CDR2 SVGAGI. In DNA, the CDR3 is TGTGCCAGCAGGGGGACAGGGGCCCCTGCTGAGCAGTACTTC. It specifies CASRGTGAPAEQYF.

The rearrangement links TRBV29-1 to TRBJ1-2, with 8 nucleotides matching TRBD1. The CDR3 runs to 14 residues. The V segment lost 0 bases and the J segment 4 bases; nucleotides outside the gene matches: 4. Germline V gene data show CDR1 as SQVTM and CDR2 as ANQGSEA. In DNA form, the CDR3 reads TGCAGCGTTGAAGACAGGGGGCAGGGCTATGGCTACACCTTC. As protein: CSVEDRGQGYGYTF. Full variable domain (rest looked up from reference TRBV29-1 and TRBJ1-2): SAVISQKPSRDICQRGTSLTIQCQVDSQVTMMFWYRQQPGQSLTLIATANQGSEATYESGFVIDKFPISRPNLTFSTLTVSNMSPEDSSIYLCSVEDRGQGYGYTFGSGTRLTVV.

The sample holds one count of this clone. The chain couples TRBV6-5 to TRBJ2-2; D is undetermined. V was shortened by 0 bases and J by 1 base, with 3 bases between the two germline ends. Germline CDR1 reads MNHEY; CDR2 reads SVGAGI. The CDR3 runs to 14 residues. The CDR3 coding sequence is TGTGCCAGCAGTTACTCACAGAACACCGGGGAGCTGTTTTTT. Its protein is CASSYSQNTGELFF.

This clone was found once. The gene calls are TRBV12-5 and TRBJ2-5, with D perhaps matching TRBD2 (5 bases). Per the germline V gene, CDR1 is LGHNT and CDR2 is FRNRAP. This CDR3 is built from 12 residues. The V end was cut by 2 bases, the J end by 7 bases, with 8 bases between. The CDR3 protein is CASGLTRGTQYF. DNA for the CDR3: TGTGCTAGTGGTTTGACCCGGGGGACCCAGTACTTC.

The chain has TRBV28 and TRBJ1-2; tentative D call: TRBD1 (6 bases). The CDR3 covers 16 residues. Germline CDR1 MDHEN, CDR2 SYDVKM. Trimming shortened V by 2 bases and J by 5 bases, and 18 bases separated the two germline ends. CDR3 in DNA: TGTGCCAGCAGTTTAATACGTAGTCACGGACAGTATGGCTACACCTTC. The encoded protein is CASSLIRSHGQYGYTF.

The chain recombines TRBV5-1 with TRBJ2-7; 7 nucleotides agree with TRBD1. CDR1 and CDR2 (germline): SGHRS, YFSETQ. Trimming cost V 3 bases and J 0 bases; bases outside gene matches: 3. The CDR3 has 14 residues. CDR3 in amino acids: CASSWGQTSYEQYF. In nucleotides, the CDR3 is TGCGCCAGCAGCTGGGGACAGACCTCCTACGAGCAGTACTTC.

The chain combines TRBV6-5 with TRBJ1-1; 7 positions match TRBD1. This CDR3 is built from 15 residues. Germline assignment: CDR1 MNHEY and CDR2 SVGAGI. The J segment lost 5 bases and the V segment lost 5 bases, leaving 11 bases of the junction unmatched. CDR3 sequence: CASSRGGYALTEAFF. The CDR3 region has the DNA TGTGCCAGCAGTAGAGGGGGCTACGCTCTGACTGAAGCTTTCTTT.

V is TRBV6-4 and J is TRBJ1-1, with D maybe TRBD1 (5 bases). Germline V gives CDR1 MRHNA, CDR2 SNTAGT. There are 13 residues in the CDR3. V shed 4 bases and J shed 10 bases, with 16 bases lying between them. CDR3 in amino acids: CASSGREVDGAFF. CDR3 coding DNA: TGTGCCAGCAGTGGCAGGGAAGTTGACGGAGCTTTCTTT.

This clone has just one count. V is TRBV29-1 and J is TRBJ2-1; 10 positions match TRBD2. V dropped 4 bases and J dropped 4; count of bases not matched to a gene: 7. The CDR3 extends over 15 amino acids. Germline lookup yields CDR1 SQVTM and CDR2 ANQGSEA. CDR3 protein: CSVAQRGGRYNEQFF. CDR3 bases: TGCAGCGTTGCACAGCGGGGGGGCCGTTACAATGAGCAGTTCTTC.

In its sample, this clone was seen once. The chain carries TRBV2 and TRBJ1-1; TRBD1 is a possible D gene (5 bases). The V gene lost 4 bases and the J gene lost 6 bases, with 21 bases spanning the gap. The CDR3 runs to 16 residues. From germline, CDR1 is SNHLY and CDR2 FYNNEI. The CDR3 loop is CASSARWVGASAEAFF. Here the CDR3 DNA reads TGTGCCAGCAGTGCGCGATGGGTAGGGGCTTCCGCTGAAGCTTTCTTT.

CDR3 region: CASSVGSSTGVEQYF. The CDR3 nucleotides are TGTGCCAGCAGCGTAGGATCCTCAACAGGGGTAGAGCAGTACTTC. The genes are TRBV9 and TRBJ2-7, with 7 bases aligning to TRBD1. Looked up from germline, CDR1 is SGDLS and CDR2 is YYNGEE. With V trimmed by 0 bases and J by 7 bases, 10 bases remained unmatched. This CDR3 has 15 residues.

The chain employs TRBV27 and TRBJ1-4; maybe TRBD1 (6 bases). Per the germline V gene, CDR1 is MNHEY and CDR2 is SMNVEV (reference sequence). V gave up 6 bases and J gave up 4 bases, with 12 bases separating them. This CDR3 spans 14 amino acids. This chain's CDR3 is CASRHREDNEKLFF. In nucleotides, the CDR3 is TGTGCCAGCAGGCACAGGGAAGATAATGAAAAACTGTTTTTT.

The gene calls are TRBV7-8 and TRBJ1-5; 9 nucleotides match TRBD1. The CDR3 sequence is 16 residues long. Losses at the gene ends were 3 bases for V and 9 bases for J; bases not matched to a gene: 12. The V gene's germline CDR1 is SGHVS and CDR2 FQNEAQ. CDR3 protein: CASSFSGWTGDRPQHF. The CDR3 nucleotides read TGTGCCAGCAGCTTTAGCGGCTGGACAGGGGATCGGCCCCAGCATTTT.

This clone was counted only a few times. CDR3 region: CASSEGLPGGNQPQHF. As DNA, the CDR3 is TGTGCCAGCAGTGAGGGTCTGCCGGGGGGAAATCAGCCCCAGCATTTT. This rearrangement joins TRBV2 to TRBJ1-5; perhaps TRBD1 as D (5 bases). Trimming pared 3 bases from V and 4 bases from J, leaving 16 bases between. The CDR3 contains 16 residues. Per germline, CDR1 SNHLY and CDR2 FYNNEI.

The J gene is TRBJ1-3, the V gene TRBV9; D remains unclear. Trimming took 3 bases from V and 2 from J, leaving 12 bases between them. Germline assignment: CDR1 SGDLS and CDR2 YYNGEE. The CDR3 has 15 amino acids. The CDR3 sequence: CASSGPEGTGNTIYF. CDR3 DNA sequence: TGTGCCAGCAGCGGCCCTGAGGGCACTGGAAACACCATATATTTT. Supplemented by reference TRBV9 and TRBJ1-3, the full variable domain reads DSGVTQTPKHLITATGQRVTLRCSPRSGDLSVYWYQQSLDQGLQFLIQYYNGEERAKGNILERFSAQQFPDLHSELNLSSLELGDSALYFCASSGPEGTGNTIYFGEGSWLTVV.

The chain has TRBV2 and TRBJ1-2; the match to TRBD1 covers 9 bases. Germline V lookup: CDR1 SNHLY, CDR2 FYNNEI. The CDR3 has 14 residues. The V and J ends lost 5 bases and 8 bases, in that order; junction bases with no gene match: 9. The CDR3 here is CASSSDRGAGGYTF. CDR3 DNA sequence: TGTGCCAGCAGTTCGGACAGGGGCGCGGGGGGCTACACCTTC.

The chain employs TRBV7-8 and TRBJ1-1; 8 bases fit TRBD1. With V trimmed by 5 bases and J by 3 bases, 8 bases remained unmatched. Germline V lookup: CDR1 SGHVS, CDR2 FQNEAQ. The CDR3 length is 15 residues. The CDR3 nucleotides are TGTGCCAGCAGCCCCCGGCGGACAGGGCACACTGAAGCTTTCTTT. It translates to CASSPRRTGHTEAFF.

The chain couples TRBV30 to TRBJ1-2; the match to TRBD1 covers 9 bases. Per the germline V gene, CDR1 is GTSNPN and CDR2 is SVGIG (reference sequence). Germline trimming cut 7 bases from V and 4 bases from J; bases unmatched to any gene: 7. The length of the CDR3 is 13 residues. CDR3 amino acids: CAFDLTGGYGYTF. The DNA for the CDR3 is TGTGCCTTTGATCTGACAGGGGGCTATGGCTACACCTTC.